This T cell receptor beta chain was documented in a study of PD-1 blockade in classical Hodgkin lymphoma (dated by TCRdb to about 2020). At the level of the whole study: Nivolumab dosing was 3 mg/kg intravenously every 2 weeks, continuing until either disease progression or unacceptable toxicity. The study used TCR beta sequencing and CyTOF to define a peripheral blood immune signature of response to PD-1 blockade in classical Hodgkin lymphoma. Broad study findings and their caveats: Trial patients achieving complete response had baseline diversity similar to newly diagnosed patients, whereas partial responders and progressors had significantly lower diversity. Lower diversity was seen in patients whose nivolumab began less than 1 year after ASCT, and these patients were left out of later analyses so that immune reconstitution would not confound the results. The study covered only a single clinical trial cohort, and the causes of the repertoire differences, possibly disease activity or prior therapy, were still not defined. Baseline TCR diversity was reported to be lower in newly diagnosed patients than in healthy donors, and even lower in relapsed/refractory patients. CD4+ but not CD8+ TCR diversity rose significantly by C4D1 (p=0.0027 vs p=0.16), most apparent in complete responders (p=0.02).

A word on this clone: The target of this receptor is not known. Base qualities are missing; no much larger clone stands one base away.

The label giving this sample's time point can be read as: cycle 2 day 1 (C2D1) of nivolumab. Relapse after autologous stem cell transplantation had occurred in all trial patients, and cohorts A, B and C were distinguished by prior brentuximab vedotin exposure. The trial cohort included around 56 patients with relapsed/refractory classical Hodgkin lymphoma, and each patient had a best overall response of complete response, partial response or progressive disease. Trial patients were treated with single-agent nivolumab in the multi-cohort phase II CheckMate 205 trial. Best overall response was determined by an independent review committee according to the 2007 International Working Group response criteria. PBMCs from the trial were collected at three points: immediately before nivolumab initiation (C1D1), and during therapy at cycle 2 day 1 and cycle 4 day 1. Peripheral blood was collected in 8 mL Vacutainer Cell Preparation Tubes, from which PBMCs were isolated by centrifugation and then cryopreserved.

The Qiagen DNeasy kit was used to extract genomic DNA from unsorted PBMCs and from the negatively selected CD4+ and CD8+ fractions. Using primers that anneal to V and J segments, immunoSEQ multiplex PCR amplified the TCR beta CDR3 regions. A synthetic immune receptor repertoire was used to minimize amplification bias, and any remaining bias was removed computationally after sequencing. Under the source paper's analysis protocol: Custom Python scripts were used to quantify repertoire diversity as the Shannon entropy index. The unsorted, CD4+ and CD8+ repertoires were each analyzed separately, with the exception of combined analyses, where CD4+ and CD8+ sequences were merged in silico. Clonal expansion was defined as at least a 2-fold frequency increase after treatment relative to C1D1, with a pseudocount of 0.5 for undetected baseline clones. Clones with 0 or 1 copy at C1D1 were defined as singleton clones, while clones with 2 or more copies were defined as non-singleton clones. Clones expanded in unsorted samples were labelled as CD4+, CD8+ or unknown by matching protein sequences in sorted samples from the same patient. Diversity changes from C1D1 to C4D1 were tested in paired samples using Wilcoxon tests. TCRdb carries this immuneACCESS record with in-frame sequences only. Its versions omit some clonotypes, under half of them owing to an unresolved V gene in the studies checked, with the rest unexplained. Clonal size and the V and J genes are those of that table, whereas D and trimming came from the DNA. For this sample there are about 50,000 clones; around 75% appear just once. Over 12% of the sample lies in the top ten.

The CDR3, from cysteine to phenylalanine, totals 12 residues. Of all the DNA, just the CDR3 is kept, 36 bases in frame from base 1. As encoded in the germline V gene (reference sequence), CDR1 is GTSNPN while CDR2 is SVGIG. The chain couples TRBV30 to TRBJ2-5, with the D gene not clear enough to name. Near its end, the DNA agrees better with TRBJ2-7, so the J call may be wrong. The specimen was peripheral blood mononuclear cells (PBMCs), collected before the second cycle of nivolumab. The receptor's source is a human donor with classical Hodgkin lymphoma. CDR3 reads: CAFVSGSYEQYF. The nucleotide sequence reads TGTGCCTTCGTCTCGGGCTCCTACGAGCAGTACTTC.